The clone carrying this T cell receptor beta chain was detected many times. Its target is unknown. Germline V gene data show CDR1 as MNHEY and CDR2 as SVGAGI. The CDR3 extends over 12 amino acids. J lost 5 bases, V lost 6 bases, and 3 bases had no gene match. The entry originates in a study of identical twins. Points from the study as a whole: Because invariant MAIT and iNKT cells could be present, zero-insertion analyses could be partly confounded.

Carrying unique molecular identifiers, the cDNA also gained a universal primer site through template switching. One entry per CDR3 protein, called by TCRdb with MiXCR from the 5' RACE reads. Of approximately 700,000 distinct CDR3 sequences listed, 15% to 20% are singletons. The sample was also reused in another study, on T cells expressing NK-cell markers. From that report: Obtained from sorted CD3+CD56+NKG2C+, CD3+CD56+NKG2C- and CD3+CD56-NKG2C+ T cells were the TCR beta repertoires. The CD3+CD56-NKG2C+ fraction of a handful of donors was also led by these clonotypes.

The chain employs TRBV6-5 and TRBJ1-1; TRBD1 aligns across 7 bases. Material: PBMCs. The origin of this receptor is a woman aged 18-29 years in good health. The DNA of the CDR3 is TGTGCCAGCAGCGACAGGGTTACTGAAGCTTTCTTT. As protein: CASSDRVTEAFF.